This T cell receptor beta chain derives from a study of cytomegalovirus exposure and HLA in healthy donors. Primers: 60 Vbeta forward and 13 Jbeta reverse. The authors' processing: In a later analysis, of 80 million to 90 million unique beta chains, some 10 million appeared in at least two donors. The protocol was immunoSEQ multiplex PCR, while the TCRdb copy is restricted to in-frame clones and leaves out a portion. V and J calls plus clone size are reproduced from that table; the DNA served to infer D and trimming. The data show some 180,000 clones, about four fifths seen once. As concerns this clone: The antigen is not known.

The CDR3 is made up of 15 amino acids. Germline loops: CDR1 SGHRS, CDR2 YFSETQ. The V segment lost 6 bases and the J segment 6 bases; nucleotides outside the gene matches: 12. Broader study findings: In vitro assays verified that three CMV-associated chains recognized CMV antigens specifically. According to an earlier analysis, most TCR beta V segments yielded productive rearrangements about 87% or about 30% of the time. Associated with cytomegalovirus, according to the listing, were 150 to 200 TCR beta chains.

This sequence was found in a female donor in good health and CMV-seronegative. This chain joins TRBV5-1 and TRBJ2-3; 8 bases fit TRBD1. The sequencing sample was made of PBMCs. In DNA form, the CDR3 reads TGCGCCAGCACCCCGACAGGGGCGGTGGCGGATACGCAGTATTTT. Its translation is CASTPTGAVADTQYF.